Below, 23 T cell receptor beta chains from the same sample are listed, as sequenced in a study of healthy donors' naive CD4 and CD8 T cells. Each TCR library used roughly 0.45 ug of total RNA and a linear amplification protocol. Via MiXCR, TCRdb re-called the reads, giving one row per CDR3 protein. The sample records 150,000 to 200,000 distinct CDR3 sequences, about 70% being singletons. Sequenced: naive CD4+ and CD8+ T cells sorted from blood, pooled from several donors. The receptors stem from a pool of human donors in good health; the sample pools cells from several healthy donors.

The chain carries TRBV19 and TRBJ1-2, with TRBD1 identical over 9 bases. With 5 bases clipped from V and 6 bases from J, the junction kept 4 bases outside the gene matches. Germline V lookup: CDR1 LNHDA, CDR2 SQIVND (reference sequence). This CDR3 contains 13 residues. In DNA, the CDR3 is TGTGCCAGTAGTTCGGACAGGGGCCATGGCTACACCTTC. Residues: CASSSDRGHGYTF.

The V gene is TRBV29-1, the J gene TRBJ2-1, with unresolved D. CDR1 and CDR2 from the germline V gene are SQVTM and ANQGSEA. This CDR3 is 13 amino acids long. The V and J ends lost 6 bases and 5 bases respectively, with 14 bases between them. This CDR3 is CSVSPYTDNEQFF. DNA of the CDR3: TGCAGCGTGAGCCCTTACACGGACAATGAGCAGTTCTTC.

The V gene is TRBV24-1, the J gene TRBJ2-1, with 9 bases matching TRBD2. Germline V gene lookup returns CDR1 KGHDR and CDR2 SFDVKD. The CDR3 contains 21 residues. V lost 4 bases, J lost 0 bases, and 18 bases stayed unmatched. CDR3 in amino acids: CATSDPLAHSGGGPSYNEQFF. CDR3 bases: TGTGCCACCAGTGACCCTCTGGCACATAGCGGGGGAGGCCCCTCCTACAATGAGCAGTTCTTC.

This clonotype was detected only once. This chain joins TRBV29-1 and TRBJ2-1; D gene unclear. V lost 4 bases and J 5 bases, leaving 9 bases between the germline ends. The CDR3 runs to 12 residues. Germline V lookup: CDR1 SQVTM, CDR2 ANQGSEA. The DNA for the CDR3 is TGCAGCGTTGTCGCCAGTAACAATGAGCAGTTCTTC. Translation gives CSVVASNNEQFF.

The J gene is TRBJ2-1, the V gene TRBV19; possible D gene TRBD1, 6 bases. CDR3 length: 15 residues. The V end was cut by 3 bases, the J end by 4 bases, with 13 bases between. The V gene's germline CDR1 is LNHDA and CDR2 SQIVND (reference sequence). For the CDR3, the DNA is TGTGCCAGTAGTATTACGGGACACCCATACAATGAGCAGTTCTTC. Translated: CASSITGHPYNEQFF.

The J gene is TRBJ2-6, the V gene TRBV19; perhaps TRBD2 as D (5 bases). The CDR3 is 15 residues long. The germline gives CDR1 LNHDA, CDR2 SQIVND (reference sequence). V was shortened by 1 base and J by 3 bases, with 7 bases between the two germline ends. CDR3 DNA sequence: TGTGCCAGTAGTATAGGAGGGCGTGGGGCCAACGTCCTGACTTTC. Its translation: CASSIGGRGANVLTF.

This clonotype was recorded only once. The chain links TRBV20-1 to TRBJ1-1; the D gene is possibly TRBD1 (6 bases). Trimming left V 6 bases short and J 2 bases short, with 13 bases between. This CDR3 comprises 13 residues. From germline, CDR1 is DFQATT and CDR2 SNEGSKA (reference sequence). The chain's CDR3 is CSARLGHNTEAFF. The CDR3 DNA is TGCAGTGCCCGTCTGGGACACAACACTGAAGCTTTCTTT.

The chain uses TRBV6-5 and TRBJ2-5, with D possibly TRBD2 on 5 matching bases. V was clipped by 2 bases and J by 2 bases, with 6 bases between them. CDR3 size: 13 residues. From germline, CDR1 is MNHEY and CDR2 SVGAGI. The CDR3 bases are TGTGCCAGCAGTTACCCGGGACAAGAGACCCAGTACTTC. Amino acids: CASSYPGQETQYF.

In this sample, this clonotype turned up once. This chain uses TRBV29-1 with TRBJ2-1; no reliable D call. The CDR3 runs 13 residues. Germline-derived CDR1 and CDR2 are SQVTM and ANQGSEA. Trimming pared 7 bases from V and 4 bases from J, leaving 14 bases between. DNA for the CDR3: TGCAGCGCCTGGCTGGCGGATTACAATGAGCAGTTCTTC. Amino acids: CSAWLADYNEQFF.

The rearrangement links TRBV6-5 to TRBJ2-7; the D gene is possibly TRBD1 (6 bases). The CDR3 spans 16 residues. The germline V and J ends were trimmed by 6 bases and 3 bases, with 21 bases remaining between them. The V gene's germline CDR1 is MNHEY and CDR2 SVGAGI. DNA for the CDR3: TGTGCCAGCAGACCTGAACCCGACAGGATTTACTACGAGCAGTACTTC. Amino acids: CASRPEPDRIYYEQYF.

The chain couples TRBV19 to TRBJ2-5, with TRBD2 matching over 8 bases. This CDR3 spans 17 amino acids. Germline lookup yields CDR1 LNHDA and CDR2 SQIVND (reference sequence). Trimming removed 5 bases from V and 0 bases from J; junction bases left unmatched: 11. This CDR3 is CASSSRGAGAYQETQYF. As DNA, the CDR3 is TGTGCCAGTAGTTCCCGGGGAGCGGGGGCGTACCAAGAGACCCAGTACTTC.

The genes are TRBV12-3 or TRBV12-4 and TRBJ1-6; no clear D gene. The CDR3 has 14 amino acids. With 7 bases removed from V and 7 bases from J, the gap between germline ends came to 14 bases. CDR3 DNA: TGTGCCAGCAAAACCGACCCGATAAATTCACCCCTCCACTTT. This codes for CASKTDPINSPLHF.

The chain links TRBV6-5 to TRBJ1-2; TRBD1 aligns across 9 bases. Trimming took 2 bases from V and 2 from J; bases not matched to a gene: 3. This CDR3 is built from 15 residues. CDR1 and CDR2 (germline): MNHEY, SVGAGI. CDR3 sequence reads: CASSYGTGPNYGYTF. The CDR3 DNA is TGTGCCAGCAGTTACGGGACAGGGCCAAACTATGGCTACACCTTC.

The V and J genes are TRBV6-5 and TRBJ2-5; 7 bases match TRBD1. Per germline, CDR1 MNHEY and CDR2 SVGAGI. The CDR3 covers 14 residues. V was pared by 6 bases and J by 4 bases, with 8 bases of the junction left unmatched. CDR3 DNA: TGTGCCAGCAGCCCCCGGAACAGGGGAGAGACCCAGTACTTC. It specifies CASSPRNRGETQYF.

The genes are TRBV11-1 and TRBJ2-7; a weak D match, TRBD2 (5 bases). CDR3 length: 14 amino acids. The germline gives CDR1 SGHAT, CDR2 FQDESV (reference sequence). Trimming cost V 5 bases and J 1 base, with 12 bases left between them. CDR3 amino acids: CASSQAAESYEQYV. Here the CDR3 DNA reads TGTGCCAGCAGCCAAGCGGCAGAATCCTACGAGCAGTACGTC.

This clonotype occurred a few times. The V call is TRBV29-1, the J call TRBJ2-5; no clear D gene. The V gene lost 4 bases and the J gene lost 3 bases, with 3 bases spanning the gap. This CDR3 contains 10 residues. Germline V gene lookup returns CDR1 SQVTM and CDR2 ANQGSEA. CDR3 coding DNA: TGCAGCGTTGTGGAAGAGACCCAGTACTTC. This sequence encodes CSVVEETQYF.

J is TRBJ2-5 and V is TRBV19; D may be TRBD1 (6 bases). Germline V CDR1 and CDR2: LNHDA, SQIVND (reference sequence). V lost 6 bases and J lost 3, with 17 bases in between. The CDR3 sequence is 15 residues long. The CDR3 protein is CASSSTGQGKETQYF. DNA of the CDR3: TGTGCCAGTAGCTCAACAGGGCAGGGGAAAGAGACCCAGTACTTC. Based on the CDR3 plus reference TRBV19 and TRBJ2-5, the full variable domain is DGGITQSPKYLFRKEGQNVTLSCEQNLNHDAMYWYRQDPGQGLRLIYYSQIVNDFQKGDIAEGYSVSREKKESFPLTVTSAQKNPTAFYLCASSSTGQGKETQYFGPGTRLLVL.

The rearrangement uses TRBV29-1 and TRBJ2-7, with a weak D call TRBD1 (6 bases). V shed 0 bases and J shed 2 bases, with 14 bases lying between them. The CDR3 length is 15 residues. The V gene's germline CDR1 is SQVTM and CDR2 ANQGSEA. The DNA of the CDR3 is TGCAGCGTTGAAGATATAGGACAGAGTGCCTACGAGCAGTACTTC. Translation gives CSVEDIGQSAYEQYF.

The rearrangement uses TRBV29-1 and TRBJ2-2, with TRBD2 as a possible D gene (6 bases). The CDR3 contains 14 residues. Germline CDR1 reads SQVTM; CDR2 reads ANQGSEA. Trimming removed 1 base at V and 7 bases at J, with 13 bases between. CDR3 in amino acids: CSVEVEGAGGELFF. As DNA, the CDR3 is TGCAGCGTTGAAGTAGAGGGAGCGGGCGGGGAGCTGTTTTTT.

The genes are TRBV12-3 or TRBV12-4 and TRBJ2-3; D perhaps matches TRBD1 (6 bases). V was pared by 7 bases and J by 6 bases, with 17 bases between. This CDR3 has 14 residues. The CDR3 DNA follows: TGTGCCAGCACCCTGATGGGGGCACGGGATACGCAGTATTTT. As protein: CASTLMGARDTQYF.

In DNA form, the CDR3 reads TGTGCCAGCAGCCGGCGGGCACTAGCGGGCGCGCCGAGCACAGATACGCAGTATTTT. It is translated as CASSRRALAGAPSTDTQYF. The rearrangement uses TRBV4-2 and TRBJ2-3; TRBD2 agrees at 9 bases. V shed 4 bases and J 0 bases; nucleotides not matched to a gene: 14. Germline loops: CDR1 LGHNA, CDR2 YNFKEQ. The CDR3 length is 19 residues.

In this sample, this clonotype turned up a few times. The genes are TRBV29-1 and TRBJ2-1; 7 bases align to TRBD1. The junction had 7 bases not matched to a gene; V was cut back by 3 bases and J by 2 bases. CDR3 length: 15 amino acids. CDR1 is SQVTM and CDR2 is ANQGSEA in the germline V gene. The CDR3 region has the DNA TGCAGCGTTGAGGCATTACAGGGGACCTACAATGAGCAGTTCTTC. Translation: CSVEALQGTYNEQFF.

The V gene is TRBV29-1, the J gene TRBJ1-5, with TRBD1 matching over 7 bases. Germline V lookup: CDR1 SQVTM, CDR2 ANQGSEA. Trimming at V came to 6 bases and at J to 3 bases, leaving 8 bases not matched to a gene. The CDR3 is 14 amino acids. CDR3 residues: CSVAVGTANQPQHF. In nucleotides, the CDR3 is TGCAGCGTCGCCGTCGGGACAGCCAATCAGCCCCAGCATTTT.